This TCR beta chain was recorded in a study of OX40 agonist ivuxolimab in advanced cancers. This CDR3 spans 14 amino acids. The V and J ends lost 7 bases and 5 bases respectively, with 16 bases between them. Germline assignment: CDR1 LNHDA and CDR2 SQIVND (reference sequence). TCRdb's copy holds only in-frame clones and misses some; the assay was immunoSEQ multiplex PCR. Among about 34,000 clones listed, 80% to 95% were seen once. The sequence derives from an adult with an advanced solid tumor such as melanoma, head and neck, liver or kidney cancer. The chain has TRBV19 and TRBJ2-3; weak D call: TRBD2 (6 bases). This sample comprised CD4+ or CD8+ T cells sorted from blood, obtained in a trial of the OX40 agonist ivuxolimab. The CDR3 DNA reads TGTGCCAGTAAATCGGGAGAAGTGAGAGATACGCAGTATTTT. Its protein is CASKSGEVRDTQYF.